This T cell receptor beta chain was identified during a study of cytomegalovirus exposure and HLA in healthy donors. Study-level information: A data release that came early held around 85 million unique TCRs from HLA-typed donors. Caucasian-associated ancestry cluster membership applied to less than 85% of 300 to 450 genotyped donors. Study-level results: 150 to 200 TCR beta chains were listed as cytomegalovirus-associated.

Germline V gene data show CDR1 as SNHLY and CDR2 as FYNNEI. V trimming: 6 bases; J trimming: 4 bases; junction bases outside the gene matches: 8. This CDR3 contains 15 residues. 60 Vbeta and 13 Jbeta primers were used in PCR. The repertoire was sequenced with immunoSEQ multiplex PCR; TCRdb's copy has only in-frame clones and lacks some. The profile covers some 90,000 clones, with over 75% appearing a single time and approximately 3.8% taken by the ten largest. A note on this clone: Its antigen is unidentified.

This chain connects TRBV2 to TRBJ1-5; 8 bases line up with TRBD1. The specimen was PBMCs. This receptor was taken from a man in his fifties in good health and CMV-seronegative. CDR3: CASSLGQVANQPQHF. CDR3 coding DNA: TGTGCCAGCAGCTTGGGACAGGTGGCGAATCAGCCCCAGCATTTT.